These 3 T cell receptor beta chains were sequenced from one sample in a study of vaccination effects on CD4 cells after COVID-19. These receptors' antigens are unknown. Sequencing followed a ViraFEST assay step that expanded antigen-specific CD4+ T cells with viral peptide pools. When around nine days of culture had elapsed, CD4+ T cells were isolated. Negative nucleocapsid antibody tests before and after vaccination confirmed no previous SARS-CoV-2 infection. Sequencing used immunoSEQ multiplex PCR; TCRdb keeps in-frame clones, though not all of them. The top ten hold more than 9% of the sample, which has tens of thousands of clones, about 78% seen once. The sample here was CD4+ T cells from PBMCs cultured with SARS-CoV-2 spike peptides, taken before COVID-19 vaccination. The receptor source for this set is a human donor who received a COVID-19 vaccine.

The chain carries TRBV27 and TRBJ2-5; TRBD2 matches 8 bases. There are 15 residues in the CDR3. Trimming removed 4 bases from V and 2 bases from J; junction bases left unmatched: 6. The germline V gene encodes CDR1 MNHEY and CDR2 SMNVEV (reference sequence). The DNA for the CDR3 is TGTGCCAGCAGTTCCGCCCGGGGGGGACAAGAGACCCAGTACTTC. It encodes CASSSARGGQETQYF.

The chain recombines TRBV7-6 with TRBJ1-1; D is undetermined. The CDR3 runs 15 residues. Between the trimmed V and J ends, which lost 5 bases and 2 bases, there was a span of 15 bases. The germline gives CDR1 SGHVS, CDR2 FNYEAQ. The DNA for the CDR3 is TGTGCCAGCAGCCCGCTAACCTCCGGAAACACTGAAGCTTTCTTT. It codes for CASSPLTSGNTEAFF.

Concerning this clone itself: This specimen includes other DNA sequences encoding the same CDR3. This chain uses TRBV15 with TRBJ1-3; D gene uncertain. The CDR3 length is 13 residues. V was pared by 0 bases and J by 1 base, with 1 base between. Germline V CDR1 and CDR2: LNHNV, YYDKDF (reference sequence). Here the CDR3 DNA reads TGTGCCACCAGCAGAGATTCTGGAAACACCATATATTTT. Translating it yields CATSRDSGNTIYF.